These T cell receptor beta chains were read from a single sample in a study of CD8 T cells in ankylosing spondylitis. TCRdb re-derived calls from the 5' RACE reads in MiXCR, one entry per CDR3 protein. Of about 360,000 distinct CDR3 sequences in the sample, 20% were seen once. The sequenced material came from blood, either unsorted or a sorted T cell fraction (not recorded which). Receptors originate from a male donor with ankylosing spondylitis or in good health (not recorded which). CDR3s include the opening cysteine and the closing phenylalanine or tryptophan. D genes are given only for firm matches. Not all rows give a size; the values are once, few, many and, for expanded clones, a class.

size,V,J,D,CDR3,DNA
.,TRBV6-5,TRBJ2-2,.,CASTYEATGELFF,TGTGCCAGCACTTACGAGGCAACCGGGGAGCTGTTTTTT
many,TRBV24-1,TRBJ2-1,.,CATSGGKGKSYNEQFF,TGTGCCACCAGTGGAGGTAAGGGGAAGTCCTACAATGAGCAGTTCTTC
.,TRBV25-1,TRBJ2-1,TRBD2,CASRLAGSTWGEQFF,TGTGCCAGCAGACTAGCGGGGAGCACATGGGGTGAGCAGTTCTTC
.,TRBV7-8,TRBJ2-5,TRBD1,CASSQTGATQETQYF,TGTGCCAGCAGCCAAACAGGGGCCACCCAAGAGACCCAGTACTTC
.,TRBV6-7,TRBJ1-1,.,CASSYSTAGEGTEAFF,TGTGCCAGCAGTTACTCCACTGCAGGGGAAGGCACTGAAGCTTTCTTT
.,TRBV18,TRBJ2-6,TRBD1,CASSPPTGSNVLTF,TGTGCCAGCTCACCACCGACAGGGAGTAACGTCCTGACTTTC
few,TRBV12-3/TRBV12-4,TRBJ2-3,.,CASRNRRHTDTQYF,TGTGCCAGCAGAAACAGGCGCCACACAGATACGCAGTATTTT
few,TRBV7-9,TRBJ2-5,.,CASSLPTAQETQYF,TGTGCCAGCAGCTTACCGACAGCCCAAGAGACCCAGTACTTC
.,TRBV12-3/TRBV12-4,TRBJ1-6,.,CASSPGVWDSPLHF,TGTGCCAGCAGTCCAGGGGTTTGGGATTCACCCCTCCACTTT
.,TRBV10-3,TRBJ2-1,TRBD2,CAISEAGGSNEQFF,TGTGCCATCAGTGAGGCGGGGGGCAGCAATGAGCAGTTCTTC
few,TRBV20-1,TRBJ2-7,.,CSARDLGRSSYEQYF,TGCAGTGCTAGAGATTTGGGACGGAGCTCCTACGAGCAGTACTTC
few,TRBV27,TRBJ2-1,.,CASSAIIQANEQFF,TGTGCCAGCAGTGCCATAATACAGGCCAATGAGCAGTTCTTC
.,TRBV3-1,TRBJ2-1,TRBD2,CASSQGSGSYNEQFF,TGTGCCAGCAGCCAGGGTAGCGGGTCCTACAATGAGCAGTTCTTC
.,TRBV4-1,TRBJ2-7,.,CASSQEIPYEQYF,TGCGCCAGCAGCCAAGAAATTCCCTACGAGCAGTACTTC
many,TRBV6-5,TRBJ1-1,TRBD1,CASSYLDRADTEAFF,TGTGCCAGCAGTTACTTAGACAGGGCGGACACTGAAGCTTTCTTT
.,TRBV11-3,TRBJ1-2,.,CATGEGTF,TGTGCCACGGGGGAAGGAACCTTC
.,TRBV3-1,TRBJ2-3,.,CASSQGVFSTADTQYF,TGTGCCAGCAGCCAGGGGGTGTTCTCAACGGCAGATACGCAGTATTTT